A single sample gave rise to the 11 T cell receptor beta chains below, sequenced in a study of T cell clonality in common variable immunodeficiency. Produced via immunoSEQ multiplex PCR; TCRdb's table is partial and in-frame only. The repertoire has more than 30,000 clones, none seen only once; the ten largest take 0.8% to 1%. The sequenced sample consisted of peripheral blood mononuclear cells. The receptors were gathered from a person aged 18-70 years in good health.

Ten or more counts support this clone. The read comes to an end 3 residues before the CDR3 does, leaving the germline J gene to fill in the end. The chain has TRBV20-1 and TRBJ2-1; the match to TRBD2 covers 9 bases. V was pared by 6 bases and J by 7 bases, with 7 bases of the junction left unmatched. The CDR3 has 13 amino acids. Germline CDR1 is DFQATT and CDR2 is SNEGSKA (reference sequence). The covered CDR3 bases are TGCAGTGCCGAGTGGCTAGCGGGAAATGAG. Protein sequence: CSAEWLAGNE. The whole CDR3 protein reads CSAEWLAGNEQFF.

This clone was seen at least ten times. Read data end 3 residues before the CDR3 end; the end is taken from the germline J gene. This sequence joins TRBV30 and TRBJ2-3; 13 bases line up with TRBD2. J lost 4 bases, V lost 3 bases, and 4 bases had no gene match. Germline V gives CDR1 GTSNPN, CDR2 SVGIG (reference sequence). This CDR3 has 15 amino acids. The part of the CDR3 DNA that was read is TGTGCCTGGAGGACCGGACTAGCGGGAGCAGATACG. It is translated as CAWRTGLAGADT. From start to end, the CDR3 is CAWRTGLAGADTQYF.

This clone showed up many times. The covered CDR3 bases are TGTGCCAGCAGCTTAGGGCCGAAAGAGACC. This translates into CASSLGPKET. The whole CDR3 sequence is CASSLGPKETQYF. The chain couples TRBV7-3 to TRBJ2-5; D call uncertain. The CDR3 end is not reached by the read, which stops 3 residues before it; the germline J gene fills it in. CDR3 size: 13 residues. Germline V gene lookup returns CDR1 SGHTA and CDR2 FQGTGA. Trimming shortened V by 2 bases and J by 3 bases, and 7 bases separated the two germline ends.

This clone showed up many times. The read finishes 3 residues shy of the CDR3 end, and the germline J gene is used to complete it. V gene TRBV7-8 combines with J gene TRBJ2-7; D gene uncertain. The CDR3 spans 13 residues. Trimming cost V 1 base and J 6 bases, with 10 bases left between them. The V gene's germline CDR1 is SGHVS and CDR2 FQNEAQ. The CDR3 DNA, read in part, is TGTGCCAGCAGCTTAGTTGGGCAGCTCGAG. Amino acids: CASSLVGQLE. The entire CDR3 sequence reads CASSLVGQLEQYF.

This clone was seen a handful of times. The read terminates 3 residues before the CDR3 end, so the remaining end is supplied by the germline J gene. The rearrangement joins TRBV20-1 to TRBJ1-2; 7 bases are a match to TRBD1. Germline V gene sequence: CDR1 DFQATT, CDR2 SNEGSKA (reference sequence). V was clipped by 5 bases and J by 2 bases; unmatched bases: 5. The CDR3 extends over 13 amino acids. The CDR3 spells CSAQGQPNYGYTF. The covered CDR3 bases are TGCAGTGCTCAGGGACAGCCCAACTATGGC.

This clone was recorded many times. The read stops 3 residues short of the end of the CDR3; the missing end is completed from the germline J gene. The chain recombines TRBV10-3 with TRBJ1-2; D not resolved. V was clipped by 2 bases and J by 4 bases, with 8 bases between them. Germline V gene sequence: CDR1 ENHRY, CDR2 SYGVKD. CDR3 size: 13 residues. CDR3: CAISEQEIYGYTF. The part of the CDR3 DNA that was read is TGTGCCATCAGTGAGCAGGAGATCTATGGC.

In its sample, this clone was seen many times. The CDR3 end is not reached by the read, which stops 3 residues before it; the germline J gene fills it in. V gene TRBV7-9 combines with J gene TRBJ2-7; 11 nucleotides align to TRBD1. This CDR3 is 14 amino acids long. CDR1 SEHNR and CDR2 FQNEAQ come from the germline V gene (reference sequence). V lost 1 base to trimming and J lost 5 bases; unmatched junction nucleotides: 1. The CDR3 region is CASSLGTGGNEQYF. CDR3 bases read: TGTGCCAGCAGCTTAGGGACAGGGGGCAACGAG. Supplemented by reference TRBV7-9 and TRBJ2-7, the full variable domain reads DTGVSQNPRHKITKRGQNVTFRCDPISEHNRLYWYRQTLGQGPEFLTYFQNEAQLEKSRLLSDRFSAERPKGSFSTLEIQRTEQGDSAMYLCASSLGTGGNEQYFGPGTRLTVT.

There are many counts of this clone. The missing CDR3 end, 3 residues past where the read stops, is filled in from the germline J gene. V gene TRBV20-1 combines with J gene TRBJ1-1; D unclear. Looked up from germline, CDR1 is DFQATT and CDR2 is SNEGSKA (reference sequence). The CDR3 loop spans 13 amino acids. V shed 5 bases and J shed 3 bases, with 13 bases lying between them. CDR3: CSARQVSDTEAFF. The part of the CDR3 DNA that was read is TGCAGTGCTCGTCAGGTTTCGGACACTGAA.

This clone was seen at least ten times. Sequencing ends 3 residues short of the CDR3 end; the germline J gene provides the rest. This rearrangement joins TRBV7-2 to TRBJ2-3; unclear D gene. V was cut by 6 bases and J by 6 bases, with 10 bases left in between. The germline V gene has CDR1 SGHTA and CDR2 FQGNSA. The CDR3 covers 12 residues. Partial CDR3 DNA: TGTGCCAGCAGTTTTATACGGGATACG. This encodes CASSFIRDT. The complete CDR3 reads CASSFIRDTQYF.

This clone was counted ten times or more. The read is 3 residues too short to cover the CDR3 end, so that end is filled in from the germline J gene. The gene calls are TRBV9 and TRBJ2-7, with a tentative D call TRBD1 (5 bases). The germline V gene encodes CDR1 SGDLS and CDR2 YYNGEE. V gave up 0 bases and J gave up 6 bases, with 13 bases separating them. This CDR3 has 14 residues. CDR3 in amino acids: CASSVGGQPLEQYF. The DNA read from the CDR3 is TGTGCCAGCAGCGTAGGGGGCCAACCCCTCGAG. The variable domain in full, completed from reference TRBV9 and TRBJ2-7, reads DSGVTQTPKHLITATGQRVTLRCSPRSGDLSVYWYQQSLDQGLQFLIQYYNGEERAKGNILERFSAQQFPDLHSELNLSSLELGDSALYFCASSVGGQPLEQYFGPGTRLTVT.

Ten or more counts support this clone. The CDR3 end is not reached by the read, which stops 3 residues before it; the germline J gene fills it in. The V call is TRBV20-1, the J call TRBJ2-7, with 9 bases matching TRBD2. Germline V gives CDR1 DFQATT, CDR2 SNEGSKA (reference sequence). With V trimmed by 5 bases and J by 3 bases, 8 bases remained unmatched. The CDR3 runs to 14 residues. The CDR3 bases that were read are TGCAGTGCTGACCCGGGACTAGCTCTCTACGAG. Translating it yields CSADPGLALYE. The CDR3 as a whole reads CSADPGLALYEQYF.